Shown below are 21 T cell receptor beta chains from a single sample sequenced in a study of blood T cell repertoires in COVID-19. Sequencing was performed with immunoSEQ multiplex PCR; in TCRdb, only in-frame clones are kept and a portion is missing. The profile shows 300,000 to 350,000 clones, roughly nine tenths of them singletons. Specimen: PBMCs or T cells enriched from blood (not recorded which). Source of these receptors: a woman aged 25 to 39 who had recovered from COVID-19.

The rearrangement uses TRBV28 and TRBJ2-7; TRBD2 matches 11 bases. The V segment lost 2 bases and the J segment 6 bases; nucleotides outside the gene matches: 12. The length of the CDR3 is 17 residues. Germline assignment: CDR1 MDHEN and CDR2 SYDVKM. CDR3 in DNA: TGTGCCAGCAGTTTACCCCGCCGTAGCGGGGGGGCCGTCGAGCAGTACTTC. Amino acid sequence: CASSLPRRSGGAVEQYF.

The V gene is TRBV19, the J gene TRBJ1-5; D is unclear. CDR1 LNHDA and CDR2 SQIVND come from the germline V gene (reference sequence). The V end was cut by 5 bases, the J end by 2 bases, with 13 bases between. The CDR3 sequence is 15 residues long. The CDR3 sequence: CASSEHGLGNQPQHF. The CDR3 DNA sequence: TGTGCCAGTAGTGAACATGGGCTCGGCAATCAGCCCCAGCATTTT.

There are a few counts of this clone. The chain has TRBV7-9 and TRBJ2-5, with D perhaps matching TRBD2 (6 bases). The CDR3 loop spans 15 amino acids. Per germline, CDR1 SEHNR and CDR2 FQNEAQ (reference sequence). V was clipped by 5 bases and J by 7 bases, with 20 bases between them. CDR3 sequence: CASSPTGLALGTQYF. The CDR3 DNA sequence: TGTGCCAGCAGCCCCACCGGGCTAGCGCTGGGGACCCAGTACTTC. The variable domain in full, with the rest retrieved from reference TRBV7-9 and TRBJ2-5, is DTGVSQNPRHKITKRGQNVTFRCDPISEHNRLYWYRQTLGQGPEFLTYFQNEAQLEKSRLLSDRFSAERPKGSFSTLEIQRTEQGDSAMYLCASSPTGLALGTQYFGPGTRLLVL.

The V call is TRBV3-1 (or the pseudogene TRBV3-2), the J call TRBJ2-7; 12 bases are a match to TRBD2. V dropped 4 bases and J dropped 4; count of bases not matched to a gene: 2. The CDR3 extends over 14 amino acids. Germline V lookup: CDR1 LGHDT, CDR2 YNNKEL (reference sequence). CDR3 loop: CASSRTSGVYEQYF. The CDR3 coding sequence is TGTGCCAGCAGCCGGACTAGCGGGGTTTACGAGCAGTACTTC.

A word on this clone: Other nucleotide sequences from this sample produce the same CDR3. The rearrangement joins TRBV2 to TRBJ2-7; possibly TRBD1 for D (5 bases). The CDR3 covers 11 residues. With 6 bases removed from V and 3 bases from J, the gap between germline ends came to 6 bases. The germline gives CDR1 SNHLY, CDR2 FYNNEI. CDR3 loop: CASSDSYEQYF. The CDR3 DNA follows: TGTGCCAGCAGCGACAGCTACGAGCAGTACTTC. The full variable domain, its missing parts supplied by reference TRBV2 and TRBJ2-7, is EPEVTQTPSHQVTQMGQEVILRCVPISNHLYFYWYRQILGQKVEFLVSFYNNEISEKSEIFDDQFSVERPDGSNFTLKIRSTKLEDSAMYFCASSDSYEQYFGPGTRLTVT.

The chain uses TRBV11-2 and TRBJ2-3; D is ambiguous. Trimming stripped 3 bases from V and 1 base from J, with 8 bases between. Germline CDR1 and CDR2: SGHAT and FQNNGV. The CDR3 totals 14 residues. The CDR3 DNA is TGTGCCAGCAGCTTCTCGGCGGGCACAGATACGCAGTATTTT. Its protein is CASSFSAGTDTQYF.

This chain links TRBV30 with TRBJ1-2; a possible D gene is TRBD1 (5 bases). Deletions cut 4 bases from V and 3 bases from J, with 21 bases between. Germline CDR1 and CDR2: GTSNPN and SVGIG (reference sequence). The CDR3 is 16 residues long. The CDR3 bases are TGTGCCTGGAAAACCGGGCGCATCCGGGGGGACTATGGCTACACCTTC. Translated: CAWKTGRIRGDYGYTF.

This clone was recorded only once. The V gene is TRBV10-3, the J gene TRBJ1-3; no clear D gene. In germline, CDR1 is ENHRY, CDR2 SYGVKD. This CDR3 has 11 amino acids. Trimming cost V 9 bases and J 0 bases, with 3 bases left between them. The CDR3 nucleotides are TGTGCCATTCGCTCTGGAAACACCATATATTTT. This codes for CAIRSGNTIYF.

The chain carries TRBV12-5 and TRBJ1-1, with D possibly matching TRBD1 (5 bases). Trimming pared 5 bases from V and 4 bases from J, leaving 11 bases between. CDR3 length: 13 amino acids. Germline V gives CDR1 LGHNT, CDR2 FRNRAP. This chain's CDR3 is CASGLREGTEAFF. CDR3 nucleotides: TGTGCTAGTGGTCTCAGGGAGGGCACTGAAGCTTTCTTT.

The chain combines TRBV6-5 with TRBJ2-3; 8 bases agree with TRBD2. The CDR3 is 15 residues long. V trimming: 8 bases; J trimming: 2 bases; junction bases outside the gene matches: 9. Germline lookup yields CDR1 MNHEY and CDR2 SVGAGI. This chain's CDR3 is CASGLSGGPTDTQYF. For the CDR3, the DNA is TGTGCCAGCGGCCTCAGCGGGGGCCCCACAGATACGCAGTATTTT.

This clone was recorded only once. The V gene is TRBV11-2, the J gene TRBJ2-5; tentative D call: TRBD2 (6 bases). The length of the CDR3 is 16 residues. CDR1 SGHAT and CDR2 FQNNGV come from the germline V gene. Trimming took 1 base from V and 1 from J, leaving 13 bases between them. The CDR3 bases are TGTGCCAGCAGCTTAGTTTCCCTCGGGGGCCAAGAGACCCAGTACTTC. Protein product: CASSLVSLGGQETQYF.

The chain couples TRBV18 to TRBJ1-2, with unresolved D. Germline V CDR1 and CDR2: KGHSH, LQKENI. The germline V and J ends were trimmed by 6 bases and 2 bases, with 10 bases remaining between them. This CDR3 spans 13 amino acids. CDR3 nucleotide sequence: TGTGCCAGCTCGCAAACAGAAAACTATGGCTACACCTTC. Its translation: CASSQTENYGYTF.

The chain recombines TRBV6-5 with TRBJ2-7; D call uncertain. V was shortened by 6 bases and J by 6 bases, with 18 bases between the two germline ends. The length of the CDR3 is 14 residues. Germline-derived CDR1 and CDR2 are MNHEY and SVGAGI. The chain's CDR3 is CASSPRSLNGEQYF. CDR3 sequence (DNA): TGTGCCAGCAGCCCCCGATCCCTAAACGGCGAGCAGTACTTC.

V gene TRBV7-2 combines with J gene TRBJ1-2; possible D gene TRBD1, 5 bases. CDR1 and CDR2 from the germline V gene are SGHTA and FQGNSA. The CDR3 is 14 amino acids. Between the trimmed V and J ends, which lost 5 bases and 4 bases, there was a span of 14 bases. The CDR3: CASSPPSGFYGYTF. CDR3 nucleotides: TGTGCCAGCAGCCCACCCTCAGGGTTCTATGGCTACACCTTC.

J is TRBJ2-5 and V is TRBV15; 7 nucleotides match TRBD1. Looked up from germline, CDR1 is LNHNV and CDR2 is YYDKDF (reference sequence). The CDR3 sequence is 17 residues long. V shed 1 base and J 2 bases; nucleotides not matched to a gene: 10. This CDR3 reads CATSRVSSVTGQETQYF. CDR3 nucleotide sequence: TGTGCCACCAGCAGAGTCTCTTCGGTGACAGGGCAAGAGACCCAGTACTTC. Based on the CDR3 plus reference TRBV15 and TRBJ2-5, the full variable domain is DAMVIQNPRYQVTQFGKPVTLSCSQTLNHNVMYWYQQKSSQAPKLLFHYYDKDFNNEADTPDNFQSRRPNTSFCFLDIRSPGLGDTAMYLCATSRVSSVTGQETQYFGPGTRLLVL.

V is TRBV27 and J is TRBJ1-2; 7 bases are a match to TRBD1. Germline trimming cut 5 bases from V and 5 bases from J; bases unmatched to any gene: 14. CDR1 and CDR2 from the germline V gene are MNHEY and SMNVEV (reference sequence). This CDR3 is 16 amino acids long. CDR3 protein: CASSTTSQGRGYGYTF. The CDR3 DNA is TGTGCCAGCAGTACAACATCACAGGGGAGAGGATATGGCTACACCTTC.

This clone was picked up a small number of times. Other DNA sequences in the sample encode the same CDR3. The rearrangement joins TRBV14 to TRBJ1-5; weak D call: TRBD1 (6 bases). Germline assignment: CDR1 SGHDN and CDR2 FVKESK. The CDR3 extends over 13 amino acids. Trimming removed 4 bases from V and 4 bases from J, with 8 bases in between. The CDR3 spells CASSRTVNQPQHF. The CDR3 nucleotides are TGTGCCAGCAGCCGGACAGTAAATCAGCCCCAGCATTTT.

The genes are TRBV7-9 and TRBJ2-3; 8 nucleotides agree with TRBD2. In germline, CDR1 is SEHNR, CDR2 FQNEAQ (reference sequence). V shed 5 bases and J 2 bases; nucleotides not matched to a gene: 6. The CDR3 has 15 residues. The CDR3 reads CASSPGGGNTDTQYF. The DNA for the CDR3 is TGTGCCAGCAGCCCCGGGGGGGGTAACACAGATACGCAGTATTTT.

The genes are TRBV5-1 and TRBJ1-1; unclear D gene. V was trimmed by 4 bases and J by 6 bases, leaving 16 bases between them. The V gene's germline CDR1 is SGHRS and CDR2 YFSETQ. This CDR3 region has 14 residues. CDR3 protein: CASSVTSLNPEAFF. The CDR3 bases are TGCGCCAGCAGCGTAACTTCGTTAAACCCTGAAGCTTTCTTT.

This chain connects TRBV10-1 to TRBJ2-5; TRBD1 agrees at 11 bases. The CDR3 runs 13 residues. V trimming: 10 bases; J trimming: 3 bases; junction bases outside the gene matches: 4. Germline CDR1 WNHNN, CDR2 SYGVQD (reference sequence). CDR3 loop: CATGTGGKETQYF. The CDR3 bases are TGCGCCACCGGGACAGGGGGAAAAGAGACCCAGTACTTC.

This rearrangement joins TRBV19 to TRBJ2-7; perhaps TRBD1 as D (6 bases). CDR1 and CDR2 (germline): LNHDA, SQIVND (reference sequence). CDR3 size: 13 residues. The V gene lost 5 bases and the J gene lost 6 bases, with 14 bases spanning the gap. The CDR3: CASSFRQVGEQYF. The CDR3 bases are TGTGCCAGTAGTTTTCGACAGGTGGGCGAGCAGTACTTC.